Sequencing of this TCR beta chain was carried out in a study of blood T cell repertoires in COVID-19. Study overall: Samples came from the United States, Italy and Spain, spanning acute and convalescent COVID-19. PBMCs, B-cell-depleted T cells, or T cells provided the cDNA or gDNA that made up the material.

The CDR3 spans 15 residues. V lost 2 bases, J lost 0 bases, and 8 bases lay in between. Germline loops: CDR1 GTSNPN, CDR2 SVGIG (reference sequence). Per the original methods: For nucleated cells, counts were estimated from reference gene primer amplification. Assay used: immunoSEQ multiplex PCR; TCRdb lists only in-frame clones, some missing. The DNA was the basis for D and trimming; V, J and clone size are from that table. The data contain fewer than 120,000 clones, 85% to 90% of them singletons. The chain combines TRBV30 with TRBJ2-6; D gene ambiguous. This receptor was identified in a woman aged 50 to 65 with acute or convalescent COVID-19. The sample comprised peripheral blood. DNA for the CDR3: TGTGCCTGGAGTACTCATCTCTCTGGGGCCAACGTCCTGACTTTC. Its protein product is CAWSTHLSGANVLTF.